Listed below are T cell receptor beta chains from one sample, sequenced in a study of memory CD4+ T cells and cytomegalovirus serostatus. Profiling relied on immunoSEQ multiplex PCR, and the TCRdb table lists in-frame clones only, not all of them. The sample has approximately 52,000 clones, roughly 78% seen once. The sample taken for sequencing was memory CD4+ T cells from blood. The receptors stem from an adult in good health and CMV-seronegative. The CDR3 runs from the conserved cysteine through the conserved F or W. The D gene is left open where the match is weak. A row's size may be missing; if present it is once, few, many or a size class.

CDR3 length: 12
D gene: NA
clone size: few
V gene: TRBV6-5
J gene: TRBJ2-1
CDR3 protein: CASKGIAPVQFF
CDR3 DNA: TGTGCCAGCAAGGGCATCGCCCCGGTGCAGTTCTTC

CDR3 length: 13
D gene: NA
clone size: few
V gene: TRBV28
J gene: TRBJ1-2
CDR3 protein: CASSTGRTYGYTF
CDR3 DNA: TGTGCCAGCAGCACGGGACGGACCTATGGCTACACCTTC

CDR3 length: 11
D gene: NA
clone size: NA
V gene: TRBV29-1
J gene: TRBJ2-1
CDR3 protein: CSYGQSYEQFF
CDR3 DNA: TGCAGCTACGGACAGTCCTATGAGCAGTTCTTC

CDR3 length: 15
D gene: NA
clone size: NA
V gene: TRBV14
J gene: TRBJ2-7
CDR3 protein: CASSYRDSARNEQYF
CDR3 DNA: TGTGCCAGCAGCTACCGGGACTCCGCGAGGAACGAGCAGTACTTC

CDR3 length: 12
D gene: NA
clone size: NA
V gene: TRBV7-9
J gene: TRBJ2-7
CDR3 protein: CASSLTGYEQYF
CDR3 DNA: TGTGCCAGCAGCTTAACCGGGTACGAGCAGTACTTC

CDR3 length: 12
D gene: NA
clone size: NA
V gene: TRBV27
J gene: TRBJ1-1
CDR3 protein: CASSTTSGQAFF
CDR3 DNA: TGTGCCAGCAGCACCACCTCAGGTCAAGCTTTCTTT

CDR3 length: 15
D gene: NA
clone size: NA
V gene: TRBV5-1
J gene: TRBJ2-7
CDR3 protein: CASSLDTGRVGEQYF
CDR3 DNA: TGCGCCAGCAGCTTGGATACAGGTAGAGTTGGCGAGCAGTACTTC

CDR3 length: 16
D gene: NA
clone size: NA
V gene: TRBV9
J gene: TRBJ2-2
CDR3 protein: CASSVGPGFGTGELFF
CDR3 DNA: TGTGCCAGCAGCGTAGGTCCGGGCTTTGGGACCGGGGAGCTGTTTTTT

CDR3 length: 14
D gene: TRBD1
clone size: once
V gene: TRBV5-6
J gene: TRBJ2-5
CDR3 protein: CASSFYDRGKTQYF
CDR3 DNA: TGTGCCAGCAGCTTCTACGACAGGGGGAAGACCCAGTACTTC

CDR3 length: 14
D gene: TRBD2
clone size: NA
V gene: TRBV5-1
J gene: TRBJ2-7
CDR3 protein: CASSPGGSSYEQYF
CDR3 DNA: TGCGCCAGCAGCCCGGGGGGTTCATCCTACGAGCAGTACTTC

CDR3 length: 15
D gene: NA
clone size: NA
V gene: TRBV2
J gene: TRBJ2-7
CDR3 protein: CASRESSWASYEQYF
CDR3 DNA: TGTGCCAGCAGGGAATCAAGTTGGGCTTCCTACGAGCAGTACTTC

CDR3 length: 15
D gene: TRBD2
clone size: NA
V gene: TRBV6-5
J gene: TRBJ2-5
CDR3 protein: CASSYSSSGPQTQYF
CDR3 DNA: TGTGCCAGCAGTTACTCTTCTAGCGGGCCTCAGACCCAGTACTTC

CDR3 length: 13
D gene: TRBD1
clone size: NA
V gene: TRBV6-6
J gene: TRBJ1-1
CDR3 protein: CASRMTGGTEAFF
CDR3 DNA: TGTGCCAGCAGGATGACAGGGGGCACTGAAGCTTTCTTT

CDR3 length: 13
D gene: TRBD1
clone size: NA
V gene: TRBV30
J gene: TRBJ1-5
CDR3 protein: CAWSTGGEQPQHF
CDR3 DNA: TGTGCCTGGAGTACAGGGGGCGAACAGCCCCAGCATTTT

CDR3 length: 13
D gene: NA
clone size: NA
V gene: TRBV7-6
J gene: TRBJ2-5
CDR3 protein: CASSGGAPETQYF
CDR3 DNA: TGTGCCAGCTCGGGCGGGGCACCGGAGACCCAGTACTTC

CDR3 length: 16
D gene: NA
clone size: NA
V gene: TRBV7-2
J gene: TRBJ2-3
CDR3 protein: CASSLRPHRGTDTQYF
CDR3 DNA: TGTGCCAGCAGCTTAAGGCCCCATCGTGGCACAGATACGCAGTATTTT

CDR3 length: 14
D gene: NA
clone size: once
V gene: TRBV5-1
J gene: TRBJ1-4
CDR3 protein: CASSDRPLNEKLFF
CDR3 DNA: TGCGCCAGCAGCGACAGGCCTCTTAATGAAAAACTGTTTTTT

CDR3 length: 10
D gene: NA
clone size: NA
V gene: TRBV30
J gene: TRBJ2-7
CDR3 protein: CAWEGVEQYF
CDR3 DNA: TGTGCCTGGGAGGGGGTCGAGCAGTACTTC

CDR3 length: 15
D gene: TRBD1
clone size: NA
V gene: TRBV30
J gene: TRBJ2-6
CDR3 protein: CASRDRVSGANVLTF
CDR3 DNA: TGTGCCTCCCGGGACAGGGTCTCTGGGGCCAACGTCCTGACTTTC

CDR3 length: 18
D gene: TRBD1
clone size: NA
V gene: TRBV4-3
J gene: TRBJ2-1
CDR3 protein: CASSQASSGTVSYNEQFF
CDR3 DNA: TGCGCCAGCAGCCAAGCGTCTTCCGGGACAGTTTCCTACAATGAGCAGTTCTTC

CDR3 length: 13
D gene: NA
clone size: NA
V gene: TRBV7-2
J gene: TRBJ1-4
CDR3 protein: CASSLGRGEKLFF
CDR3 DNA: TGTGCCAGCAGCTTAGGGAGGGGTGAAAAACTGTTTTTT

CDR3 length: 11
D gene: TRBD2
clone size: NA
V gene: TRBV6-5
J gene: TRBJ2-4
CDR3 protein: CASSGGDIQYF
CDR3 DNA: TGTGCCAGCAGCGGGGGGGACATTCAGTACTTC

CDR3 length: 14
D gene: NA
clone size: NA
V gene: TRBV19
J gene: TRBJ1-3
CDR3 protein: CASSRGSAGNTIYF
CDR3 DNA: TGTGCCAGTAGCAGGGGATCCGCTGGAAACACCATATATTTT

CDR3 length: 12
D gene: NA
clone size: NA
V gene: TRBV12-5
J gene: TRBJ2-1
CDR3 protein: CASGRFNNEQFF
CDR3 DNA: TGTGCTAGTGGTAGGTTCAACAATGAGCAGTTCTTC

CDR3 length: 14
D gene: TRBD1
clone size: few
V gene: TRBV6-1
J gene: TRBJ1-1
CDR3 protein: CASRDRGWGTEAFF
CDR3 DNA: TGTGCCAGCAGGGACAGGGGGTGGGGCACTGAAGCTTTCTTT

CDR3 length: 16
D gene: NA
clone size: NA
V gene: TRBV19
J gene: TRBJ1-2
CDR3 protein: CASSVGEQRPPYGYTF
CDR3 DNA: TGTGCCAGTAGTGTGGGGGAACAGCGCCCTCCCTATGGCTACACCTTC

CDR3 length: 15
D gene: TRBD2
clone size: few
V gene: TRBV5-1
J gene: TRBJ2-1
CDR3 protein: CASSPAAGGLNEQFF
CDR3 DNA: TGCGCCAGCAGCCCCGCAGCGGGGGGGCTCAATGAGCAGTTCTTC

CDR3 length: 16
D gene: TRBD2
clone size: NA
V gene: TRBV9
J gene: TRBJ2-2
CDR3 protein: CASSPSSGGYTGELFF
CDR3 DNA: TGTGCCAGCAGCCCTTCTAGCGGGGGGTACACCGGGGAGCTGTTTTTT

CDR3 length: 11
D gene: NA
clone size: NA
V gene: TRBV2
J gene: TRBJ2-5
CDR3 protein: CASSDLGAQYF
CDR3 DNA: TGTGCCAGCAGCGACCTGGGGGCCCAGTACTTC

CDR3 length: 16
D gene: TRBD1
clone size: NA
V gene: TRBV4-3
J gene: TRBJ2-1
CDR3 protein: CASSQYRDSSYNEQFF
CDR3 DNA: TGCGCCAGCAGCCAATACAGGGACAGCTCCTACAATGAGCAGTTCTTC

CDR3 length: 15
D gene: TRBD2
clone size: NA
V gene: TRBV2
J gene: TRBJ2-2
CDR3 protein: CASRGGGASTGELFF
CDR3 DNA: TGTGCCAGCAGAGGCGGGGGGGCAAGCACCGGGGAGCTGTTTTTT

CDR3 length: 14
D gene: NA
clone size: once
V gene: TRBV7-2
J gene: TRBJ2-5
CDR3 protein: CASSSQPVGETQYF
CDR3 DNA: TGTGCCAGCAGCTCGCAACCCGTGGGCGAGACCCAGTACTTC

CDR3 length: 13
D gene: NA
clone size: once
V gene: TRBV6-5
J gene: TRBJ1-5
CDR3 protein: CASSYSRTAKWHF
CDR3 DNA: TGTGCCAGCAGTTATTCTAGGACGGCGAAGTGGCATTTT

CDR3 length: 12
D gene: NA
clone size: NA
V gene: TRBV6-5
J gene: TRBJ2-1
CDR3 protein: CASRSGTNEQFF
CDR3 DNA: TGTGCCAGCAGATCGGGGACCAATGAGCAGTTCTTC

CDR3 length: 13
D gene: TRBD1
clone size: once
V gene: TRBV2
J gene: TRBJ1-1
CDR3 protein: CASSRQGRTEAFF
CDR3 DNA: TGTGCCAGCAGTAGACAGGGAAGGACTGAAGCTTTCTTT

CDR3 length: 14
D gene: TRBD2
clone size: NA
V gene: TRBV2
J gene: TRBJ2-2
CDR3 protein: CASSVIGGAGELFF
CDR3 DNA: TGTGCCAGCAGTGTAATCGGGGGGGCCGGGGAGCTGTTTTTT

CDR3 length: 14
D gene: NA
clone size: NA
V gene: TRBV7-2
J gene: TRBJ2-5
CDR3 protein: CASSLAMGRETQYF
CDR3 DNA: TGTGCCAGCAGCTTAGCCATGGGCCGGGAGACCCAGTACTTC

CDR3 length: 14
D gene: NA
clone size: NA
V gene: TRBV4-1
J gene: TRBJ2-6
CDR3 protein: CASSLGRDGADLTF
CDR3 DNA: TGCGCCAGCAGCCTCGGTCGGGACGGAGCGGACCTGACTTTC

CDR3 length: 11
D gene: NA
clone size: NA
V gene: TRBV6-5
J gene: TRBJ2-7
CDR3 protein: CASGRARPYQF
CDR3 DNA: TGTGCCAGCGGCAGGGCGCGCCCTTATCAGTTC

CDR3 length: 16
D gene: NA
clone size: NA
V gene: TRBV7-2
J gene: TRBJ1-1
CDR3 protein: CASSHKGGNWDTEAFF
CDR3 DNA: TGTGCCAGCAGCCATAAAGGGGGGAACTGGGACACTGAAGCTTTCTTT

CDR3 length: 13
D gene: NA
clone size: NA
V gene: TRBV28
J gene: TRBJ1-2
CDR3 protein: CASISGILNGYTF
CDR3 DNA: TGTGCCAGCATTTCAGGCATCCTCAATGGCTACACCTTC

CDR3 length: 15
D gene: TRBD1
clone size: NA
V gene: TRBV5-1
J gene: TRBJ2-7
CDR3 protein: CASSPSPGTGFEQYF
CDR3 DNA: TGCGCCAGCAGCCCAAGTCCCGGGACAGGGTTCGAGCAGTACTTC

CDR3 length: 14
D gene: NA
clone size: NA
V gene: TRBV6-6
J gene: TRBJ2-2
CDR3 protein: CASSYPTNTGELFF
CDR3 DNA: TGTGCCAGCAGTTACCCAACGAACACCGGGGAGCTGTTTTTT

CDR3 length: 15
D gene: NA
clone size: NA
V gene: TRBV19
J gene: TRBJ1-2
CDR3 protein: CATSRDWGANYGYTF
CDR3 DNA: TGTGCCACTTCAAGGGATTGGGGGGCAAACTATGGCTACACCTTC

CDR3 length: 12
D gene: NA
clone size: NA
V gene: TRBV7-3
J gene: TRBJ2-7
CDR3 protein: CASSQNTYEQYF
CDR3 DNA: TGTGCCAGCAGCCAAAACACCTACGAGCAGTACTTC

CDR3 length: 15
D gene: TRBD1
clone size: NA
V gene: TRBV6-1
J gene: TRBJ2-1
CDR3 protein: CASSADRGSYNEQFF
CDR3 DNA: TGTGCCAGCAGTGCCGACAGGGGATCCTACAATGAGCAGTTCTTC

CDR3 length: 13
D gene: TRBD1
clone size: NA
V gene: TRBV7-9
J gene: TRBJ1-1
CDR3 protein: CASRQGVLTEAFF
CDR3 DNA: TGTGCCAGCAGACAGGGGGTTTTAACTGAAGCTTTCTTT

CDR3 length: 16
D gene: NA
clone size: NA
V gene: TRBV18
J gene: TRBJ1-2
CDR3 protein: CASSPPLGRENYGYTF
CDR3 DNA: TGTGCCAGCTCACCACCCCTGGGCAGGGAAAACTATGGCTACACCTTC

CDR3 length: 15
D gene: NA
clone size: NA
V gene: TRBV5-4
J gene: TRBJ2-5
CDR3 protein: CASSPMTANQETQYF
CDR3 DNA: TGTGCCAGCAGCCCCATGACAGCAAACCAAGAGACCCAGTACTTC

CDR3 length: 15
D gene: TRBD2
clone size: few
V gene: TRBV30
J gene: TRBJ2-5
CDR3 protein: CAWDSGGDYKETQYF
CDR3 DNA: TGTGCCTGGGACAGCGGGGGAGACTACAAAGAGACCCAGTACTTC

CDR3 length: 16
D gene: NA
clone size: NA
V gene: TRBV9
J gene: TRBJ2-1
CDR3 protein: CASSVVPEGRNNEQFF
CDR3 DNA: TGTGCCAGCAGCGTAGTCCCGGAGGGCCGGAACAATGAGCAGTTCTTC

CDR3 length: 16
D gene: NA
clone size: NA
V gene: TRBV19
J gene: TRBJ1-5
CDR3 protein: CASSRGQLYSNQPQHF
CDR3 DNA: TGTGCCAGTAGTAGAGGACAGCTGTATAGCAATCAGCCCCAGCATTTT

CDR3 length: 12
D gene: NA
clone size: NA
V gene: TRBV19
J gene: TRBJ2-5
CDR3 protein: CASSMQGETQYF
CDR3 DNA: TGTGCCAGTAGTATGCAGGGAGAGACCCAGTACTTC

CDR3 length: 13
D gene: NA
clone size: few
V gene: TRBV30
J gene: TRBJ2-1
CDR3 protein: CAWRGAVYNEQFF
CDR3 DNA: TGTGCCTGGAGAGGCGCAGTCTACAATGAGCAGTTCTTC

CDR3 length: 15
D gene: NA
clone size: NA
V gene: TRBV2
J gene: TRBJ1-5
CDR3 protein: CASRAIGGTNQPQHF
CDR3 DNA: TGTGCCAGCAGAGCGATAGGGGGGACCAATCAGCCCCAGCATTTT